Sequencing of this T cell receptor beta chain was carried out in a study of T-cell memory formation after mild COVID-19 (dated by TCRdb to the early 2020s). General notes on the study: TCR sequence clusters from the two donors were found to be largely donor specific. Longitudinal TCRalpha and TCRbeta repertoire sequencing tracked T-cell clones expanding and contracting after mild COVID-19 in two donors. The cohort was made up of two young adult volunteers, one female and one male, who were previously healthy. Study-level results and caveats: The second-wave clones that peaked on day 37 were not confirmed to be SARS-CoV-2 specific. Some responding clones were detected in pre-infection memory, suggesting pre-existing cross-reactive memory T cells joined the SARS-CoV-2 response. Contracting CD4+ clones turned up mainly in the CM and EM memory subsets, whereas EMRA was where CD8+ clones were enriched. The study included only a couple of mild cases, and larger cohorts that include severe cases with pre-infection samples were judged to be necessary. Clones contracting from day 15 to 85 had balanced CD4/CD8 phenotypes, while a second wave expanding from day 15 to 37 was biased towards CD4+.

V gives up 1 base and J gives up 0 bases, and the segment between their germline ends measures 9 bases. From the cysteine up to the phenylalanine, the CDR3 has a length of 15 residues. CDR3 DNA is the only sequence kept; it has 45 bases, read in frame from the first base. According to the germline V gene (reference sequence), CDR1 reads LGHDT and CDR2 reads YNNKEL. Of note for this clonotype: No antigen is known for it. No base quality information exists; no much larger clone differs at one position.

TCRdb records Illumina NovaSeq 6000 as the sequencer. TCRalpha and TCRbeta cDNA libraries were built by 5'RACE with constant-segment primers, adding sample barcodes and unique molecular identifiers. Trizol reagent was used to extract RNA from every sample. Libraries were amplified in two PCR steps, with a second sample barcode and Illumina TruSeq adapters added in the second step. Sequencing of libraries was performed on an Illumina NovaSeq with 2 x 150 bp paired-end reads. Per the source publication's procedure: Reads were demultiplexed and collapsed into UMI-guided consensus sequences with migec v1.2.7. Using mixcr v2.1.11, the UMI consensuses were aligned to TRA and TRB V and J templates and assembled into clonotypes. Expanded or contracted clonotypes were those called significant by both edgeR and NoisET, with noise models trained on biological replicates. For edgeR calls, the cutoffs were a false discovery rate-adjusted p below 0.01 and a log2 fold-change threshold of 1. As an exploratory analysis of dynamics, max-normalized trajectories of the 1000 most abundant clonotypes were examined with PCA combined with hierarchical clustering. The CD4 or CD8 phenotype of responding clones was assigned using the separately sequenced CD4+ and CD8+ repertoires. Through fastp at Q25 and MiXCR, TCRdb rebuilt clones from the public reads, retaining in-frame beta chains. Rows with a matching CDR3 protein are joined into one entry that keeps the most common DNA and genes. These V and J calls derive from TCRdb rather than the authors' analysis. Within this sample are 450,000 or so distinct CDR3 sequences, with around a quarter of them counted one time only. The biggest ten clones account for 12% of the sample.

Ficoll-Paque density gradient centrifugation was the method used to isolate PBMCs. This clonotype originated in an adult woman who had mild COVID-19 (a few samples of this study predate the infection). The sample titles of this study are shuffled in the database, so cell type and time point are left out; the donor was told from shared clones. Sequences were obtained from PBMCs or a T cell subset sorted from them (not recorded which). The V and J genes are TRBV3-1 and TRBJ1-1; no confident D gene assignment can be made. The CDR3 is CASSQGAGLNTEAFF. In nucleotide form, the sequence is TGTGCCAGCAGCCAAGGTGCCGGGTTGAACACTGAAGCTTTCTTT.